This T cell receptor beta chain was identified in a study of blood T cell repertoires in COVID-19. Study-wide background: Some COVID-19 samples were acute and others convalescent; all came from the United States, Italy and Spain. PBMCs, B-cell-depleted T cells, or T cells provided the cDNA or gDNA that made up the material.

In the original analysis: Researchers report that nucleated cell counts were estimated from reference gene primer amplification. The data were produced by immunoSEQ multiplex PCR, yet TCRdb's version contains in-frame clones alone and is incomplete. From that table come the V and J calls and clone size; the DNA was used to work out D and trimming. Altogether 120,000 to 150,000 clones are present, 80% being singletons, with the ten largest covering approximately 12%. Germline V gives CDR1 MDHEN, CDR2 SYDVKM. With V trimmed by 5 bases and J by 13 bases, 12 bases remained unmatched. This CDR3 has 14 residues.

The sample consisted of peripheral blood. The V gene is TRBV28, the J gene TRBJ1-4; 8 nucleotides align to TRBD1. The receptor comes from a man in his 60s with active or convalescent COVID-19. CDR3 sequence: CASSPGGDRSRLFF. CDR3 sequence (DNA): TGTGCCAGCAGTCCAGGTGGGGACAGGAGTAGACTGTTTTTT.